Given below is one T cell receptor beta chain in context. Its cognate antigen is unknown. Separate from the roughly 610-subject first cohort, the approximately 120-subject validation cohort was the one that the donors belonged to. Method: immunoSEQ multiplex PCR; TCRdb's copy keeps in-frame clones and lacks some. The data contain approximately 110,000 clones, 94% of them singletons. Trimming took off 0 bases at V and 3 bases at J, with 8 bases between the two ends. Per germline, CDR1 MNHNY and CDR2 SVGAGI (reference sequence). The CDR3 is made up of 14 amino acids. The sample belongs to a study of cytomegalovirus exposure and HLA in healthy donors. Study findings and constraints: Cytomegalovirus association was listed for 164 TCR beta chains.

This sequence originates from a woman under 30 in good health and CMV-seronegative. The sample taken for sequencing was PBMCs. This rearrangement joins TRBV6-6 to TRBJ1-1; maybe TRBD1 (5 bases). This chain's CDR3 is CASSYSSRDTEAFF. The CDR3 DNA sequence: TGTGCCAGCAGTTACTCGAGCAGGGACACTGAAGCTTTCTTT.